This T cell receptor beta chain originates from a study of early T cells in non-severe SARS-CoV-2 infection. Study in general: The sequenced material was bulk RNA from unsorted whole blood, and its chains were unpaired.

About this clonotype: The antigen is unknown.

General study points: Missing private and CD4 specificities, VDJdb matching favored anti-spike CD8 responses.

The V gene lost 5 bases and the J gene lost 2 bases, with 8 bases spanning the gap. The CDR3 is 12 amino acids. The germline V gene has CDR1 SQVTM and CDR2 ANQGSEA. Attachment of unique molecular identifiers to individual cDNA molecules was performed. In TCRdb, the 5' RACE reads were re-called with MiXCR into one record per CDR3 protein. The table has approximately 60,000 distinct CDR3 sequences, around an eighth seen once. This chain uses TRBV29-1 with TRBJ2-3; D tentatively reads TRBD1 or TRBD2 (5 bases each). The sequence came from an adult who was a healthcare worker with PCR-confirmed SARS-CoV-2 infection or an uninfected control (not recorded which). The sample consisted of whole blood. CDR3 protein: CSVRGPTDTQYF. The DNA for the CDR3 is TGCAGCGTTCGGGGACCCACAGATACGCAGTATTTT.